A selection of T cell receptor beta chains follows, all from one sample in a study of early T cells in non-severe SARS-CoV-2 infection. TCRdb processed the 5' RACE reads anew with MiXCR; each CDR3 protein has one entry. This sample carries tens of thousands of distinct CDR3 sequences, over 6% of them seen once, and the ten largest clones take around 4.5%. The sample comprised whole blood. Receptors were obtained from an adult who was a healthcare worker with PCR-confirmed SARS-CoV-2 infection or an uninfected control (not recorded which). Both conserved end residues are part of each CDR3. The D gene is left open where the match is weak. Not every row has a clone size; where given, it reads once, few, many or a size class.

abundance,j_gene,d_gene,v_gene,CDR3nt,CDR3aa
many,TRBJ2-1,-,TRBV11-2,TGTGCCAGCAGCTTTCGACAGGACTCCTACAATGAGCAGTTCTTC,CASSFRQDSYNEQFF
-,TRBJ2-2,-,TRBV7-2,TGTGCCAGCAGCTGGGTGGCCGGGGAGCTGTTTTTT,CASSWVAGELFF
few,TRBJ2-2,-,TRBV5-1,TGCGCCAGCAGCAACACCGGGACGGAGAACACCGGGGAGCTGTTTTTT,CASSNTGTENTGELFF
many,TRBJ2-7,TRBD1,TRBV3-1,TGTGCCAGCAGCCGCCCCGGGACAGGGGGGGACGAGCAGTACTTC,CASSRPGTGGDEQYF
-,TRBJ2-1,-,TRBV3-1,TGTGCCAGCAGCCAGCTCAATGAGCAGTTCTTC,CASSQLNEQFF
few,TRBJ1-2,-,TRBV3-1,TGTGCCAGCAGCCACTCAATGGGCGGATCCTATGGCTACACCTTC,CASSHSMGGSYGYTF
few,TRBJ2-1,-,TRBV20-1,TGCAGTGCTCCCCAACAGGGAAACAATGAGCAGTTCTTC,CSAPQQGNNEQFF
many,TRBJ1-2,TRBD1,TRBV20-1,TGCAGTGCTAGAATGACAGGGTTTGGCTACACCTTC,CSARMTGFGYTF
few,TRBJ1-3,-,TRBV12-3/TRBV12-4,TGTGCCAGCAGTTTTGACTCTGGAAACACCATATATTTT,CASSFDSGNTIYF
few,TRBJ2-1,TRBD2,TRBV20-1,TGCAGTGCCATCGGGACTAGCGACAATGAGCAGTTCTTC,CSAIGTSDNEQFF
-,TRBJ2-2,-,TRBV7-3,TGTGCCAGCAGCCCGGTGTTGAGGGAATTCCCCGGGGAGCTGTTTTTT,CASSPVLREFPGELFF
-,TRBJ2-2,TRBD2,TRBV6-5,TGTGCCAGCAGTTCAGCGGGACTAGCGGGGGGTGGTGGGACCGGGGAGCTGTTTTTT,CASSSAGLAGGGGTGELFF
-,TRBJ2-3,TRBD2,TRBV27,TGTGCCAGCAGTTTCGGACTAGCGGGGGTTGGGGATACGCAGTATTTT,CASSFGLAGVGDTQYF
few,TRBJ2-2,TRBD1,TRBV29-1,TGCAGCGTTCCCTCCGACGGGACAGGGTCCACCGGGGAGCTGTTTTTT,CSVPSDGTGSTGELFF
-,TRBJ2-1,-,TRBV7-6,TGTGCCAGCAGCTTAGCCGGCCGAGGGGAAACTATCGCTGAGCAGTTCTTC,CASSLAGRGETIAEQFF
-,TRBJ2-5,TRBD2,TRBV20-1,TGCAGTGCTAGATCTAGCGGGGGGCAAGAGACCCAGTACTTC,CSARSSGGQETQYF
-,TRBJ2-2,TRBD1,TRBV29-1,TGCAGCGTTATGCAACAGGGGGACGGGGAGCTGTTTTTT,CSVMQQGDGELFF
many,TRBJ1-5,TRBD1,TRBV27,TGTGCCAGCAGTTTATTGGGACAGGGTGTCCCCCAGCATTTT,CASSLLGQGVPQHF
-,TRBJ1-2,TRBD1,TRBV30,TGTGCCCGCGACAGGGATTTTGGCTACACCTTC,CARDRDFGYTF
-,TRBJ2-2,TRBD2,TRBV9,TGTGCCAGCAGCTCCGGGACTAGCACCCCTAGGACCGGGGAGCTGTTTTTT,CASSSGTSTPRTGELFF
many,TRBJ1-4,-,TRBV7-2,TGTGCCAGCAGCTTAGGCTGGCAGACTAATGAAAAACTGTTTTTT,CASSLGWQTNEKLFF
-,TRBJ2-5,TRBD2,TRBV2,TGTGCCGGCCACCCGCGCCGACTAGCGGGGGCCCAAGAGACCCAGTACTTC,CAGHPRRLAGAQETQYF
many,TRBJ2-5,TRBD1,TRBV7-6,TGTGCCAGCAGCACCGGGACAGGGGGGGACCCACAAGAGACCCAGTACTTC,CASSTGTGGDPQETQYF
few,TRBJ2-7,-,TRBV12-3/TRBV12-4,TGTGCCAGCAGTCCCGAACAGGTCAGCCCCTACGAGCAGTACTTC,CASSPEQVSPYEQYF
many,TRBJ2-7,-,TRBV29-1,TGCAGCGTTGACGGCAGGGACTCCTACGAGCAGTACTTC,CSVDGRDSYEQYF